The T cell receptor beta chain under discussion was sequenced for a study of shared clonotypes between healthy human individuals. On the study more broadly: Aged between 18 and 49, the donors were a couple of women and three men. Study-level points and caveats: Among a few donors, about 4.6% of naive CD4 clonotypes were found in common.

CDR1 and CDR2 from the germline V gene are SGHRS and YFSETQ. V lost 0 bases and J 7 bases, leaving 10 bases between the germline ends. The CDR3 runs to 13 residues. Sequenced by immunoSEQ multiplex PCR; TCRdb stores in-frame clones only, minus some. The sample shows some 660,000 clones, more than 70% of them seen only once. Only a few counts were recorded for this clone. What it recognizes is unknown. Those who donated, Caucasian adults without exception, all lived in Nashville, Tennessee. Sequencing was performed on memory CD4+ T cells sorted from blood. The subset: CD45RA-negative fraction. The chain couples TRBV5-1 to TRBJ1-2, with D unresolved. The clonotype comes from a woman in her twenties or thirties in good health. CDR3 sequence (DNA): TGCGCCAGCAGCTTGGGATATGGGGTTGGCTACACCTTC. This codes for CASSLGYGVGYTF.